This TCR beta chain is from a study of CD8+ T cells in alopecia areata. Extracted from the samples, RNA was reverse transcribed into cDNA to serve as the sequencing template. The assay was immunoSEQ multiplex PCR, and TCRdb's table has in-frame clones only and misses some. The data show 37,000 or so clones, with around half seen just once and around 1.8% held by the top ten. Comment on this clone: Its target is unknown.

Study-wide points: Mouse data revealed clearer TCR sharing than patient data did, a gap possibly tied to HLA. More clonal than normal scalp was lesional scalp, particularly alopecia totalis/universalis.

CD4+ cells from roughly 5 patients underwent sorting into CD25+CD127- cells. Peripheral blood samples and lesional scalp punch biopsies were obtained from alopecia areata patients. CD4+ and CD8+ T cells were sorted from PBMCs. CDR1 and CDR2 from the germline V gene are MNHEY and SVGAGI. This CDR3 is 13 amino acids long. V lost 6 bases and J lost 6, with 12 bases in between. The sequencing input was CD4+ Tregs sorted from blood. This TCR derives from a human donor with alopecia areata. V usage is TRBV6-5 and J usage is TRBJ2-1, with D unresolved. Here the CDR3 reads CASSPLYINEQFF. DNA for the CDR3: TGTGCCAGCAGCCCCCTATACATCAATGAGCAGTTCTTC.